Below, 24 T cell receptor beta chains from the same sample are listed, as sequenced in a study of control samples from healthy donors and cancer patients. The repertoire was sequenced with immunoSEQ multiplex PCR; TCRdb's copy has only in-frame clones and lacks some. The sample holds 130,000 or so clones, 80% to 95% seen once. The sequencing input was blood. The source is a man between 40 and 49 years old in good health.

The chain combines TRBV11-2 with TRBJ2-6; D possibly matches TRBD1 or TRBD2 (6 bases each). CDR1 SGHAT and CDR2 FQNNGV come from the germline V gene. There are 16 residues in the CDR3. Trimming shortened V by 7 bases and J by 0 bases, and 13 bases separated the two germline ends. The CDR3 reads CASTHREVSGANVLTF. The CDR3 nucleotides read TGTGCCAGCACCCACAGGGAGGTCTCTGGGGCCAACGTCCTGACTTTC. Full variable domain (missing parts from reference TRBV11-2 and TRBJ2-6): EAGVAQSPRYKIIEKRQSVAFWCNPISGHATLYWYQQILGQGPKLLIQFQNNGVVDDSQLPKDRFSAERLKGVDSTLKIQPAKLEDSAVYLCASTHREVSGANVLTFGAGSRLTVL.

The chain links TRBV18 to TRBJ2-3; D is unclear. Germline V gene data show CDR1 as KGHSH and CDR2 as LQKENI. CDR3 size: 14 residues. Trimming pared 5 bases from V and 0 bases from J, leaving 9 bases between. The CDR3 DNA follows: TGTGCCAGCTCAAGTCTGAGTAGCACAGATACGCAGTATTTT. Translated, it gives CASSSLSSTDTQYF.

The chain is built from TRBV6-1 and TRBJ2-5; D is perhaps TRBD2 (5 bases). Germline V gene sequence: CDR1 MNHNS, CDR2 SASEGT. V lost 2 bases, J lost 5 bases, and 15 bases lay in between. The CDR3 length is 15 residues. The CDR3 bases are TGTGCCAGCAGTGAACCGGGGTCCCGGTTGGAGACCCAGTACTTC. This sequence encodes CASSEPGSRLETQYF.

The genes are TRBV20-1 and TRBJ2-7; D is unresolved. In germline, CDR1 is DFQATT, CDR2 SNEGSKA (reference sequence). This CDR3 comprises 14 residues. Trimming shortened V by 3 bases and J by 1 base, and 13 bases separated the two germline ends. CDR3 protein: CSASPTERSYEQYF. In nucleotides, the CDR3 is TGCAGTGCTAGTCCCACAGAAAGATCCTACGAGCAGTACTTC.

This clone came up once. The chain links TRBV6-5 to TRBJ2-1; 7 bases agree with TRBD1. J gave up 0 bases and V 11 bases, and 4 bases lay outside the gene matches. CDR1 and CDR2 from the germline V gene are MNHEY and SVGAGI. This CDR3 has 13 residues. The CDR3 coding sequence is TGTGCCGCCAAGGGGGCCTCCTACAATGAGCAGTTCTTC. Protein product: CAAKGASYNEQFF.

The chain links TRBV19 to TRBJ2-7; D possibly corresponds to TRBD2 (5 bases). V was trimmed by 5 bases and J by 0 bases, leaving 11 bases between them. Germline lookup yields CDR1 LNHDA and CDR2 SQIVND (reference sequence). This CDR3 is built from 14 residues. CDR3 residues: CASSVPGSSYEQYF. The CDR3 DNA reads as TGTGCCAGTAGTGTACCGGGGAGCTCCTACGAGCAGTACTTC.

The chain couples TRBV19 to TRBJ1-2; D is unclear. Germline lookup yields CDR1 LNHDA and CDR2 SQIVND (reference sequence). V lost 3 bases, J lost 6 bases, and 17 bases lay in between. This CDR3 is built from 15 residues. The CDR3 nucleotides read TGTGCCAGTAGTATGACGGGTACTAACCCGGATGGCTACACCTTC. Amino acids: CASSMTGTNPDGYTF.

CDR3 nucleotides: TGTGCCAGTAGCCGGGACAGGGAAGGCGAGCAGTACTTC. This gives the protein CASSRDREGEQYF. The V call is TRBV19, the J call TRBJ2-7; TRBD1 matches 9 bases. Per germline, CDR1 LNHDA and CDR2 SQIVND (reference sequence). V was pared by 6 bases and J by 6 bases, with 6 bases of the junction left unmatched. The CDR3 totals 13 residues.

The V gene is TRBV5-1, the J gene TRBJ2-7; D may match TRBD1 or TRBD2 (5 bases each). This CDR3 region has 14 residues. The V gene's germline CDR1 is SGHRS and CDR2 YFSETQ. V gave up 0 bases and J gave up 0 bases, with 7 bases separating them. The CDR3 nucleotides are TGCGCCAGCAGCTTGGCCGGGACCTCCTACGAGCAGTACTTC. This encodes CASSLAGTSYEQYF. The full variable domain, its missing parts supplied by reference TRBV5-1 and TRBJ2-7, is KAGVTQTPRYLIKTRGQQVTLSCSPISGHRSVSWYQQTPGQGLQFLFEYFSETQRNKGNFPGRFSGRQFSNSRSEMNVSTLELGDSALYLCASSLAGTSYEQYFGPGTRLTVT.

This clone was counted once. The chain links TRBV6-5 to TRBJ2-2; D is unclear. Germline V lookup: CDR1 MNHEY, CDR2 SVGAGI. The CDR3 runs to 12 residues. V lost 5 bases to trimming and J lost 4 bases, with 5 bases between them. In DNA form, the CDR3 reads TGTGCCAGCAGTCGGACCACCGGGGAGCTGTTTTTT. Translating gives CASSRTTGELFF.

This clone appeared once. The J gene is TRBJ2-3, the V gene TRBV7-2; the D gene is possibly TRBD2 (6 bases). Per the germline V gene, CDR1 is SGHTA and CDR2 is FQGNSA. The CDR3 runs to 14 residues. Trimming removed 1 base at V and 8 bases at J, with 13 bases between. DNA for the CDR3: TGTGCCAGCAGCTTAGGGACTATCGGAGCTACGCAGTATTTT. It translates to CASSLGTIGATQYF.

The chain is built from TRBV2 and TRBJ1-2; D not certain. The V end lost 4 bases, the J end lost 0 bases, and 9 bases lay between the germline ends. Germline CDR1 and CDR2: SNHLY and FYNNEI. The CDR3 sequence is 14 residues long. CDR3 DNA: TGTGCCAGCAGTGCCTTTTCGGCTAACTATGGCTACACCTTC. Translating gives CASSAFSANYGYTF.

The V gene is TRBV7-3, the J gene TRBJ2-3; D is perhaps TRBD2 (6 bases). CDR1 and CDR2 (germline): SGHTA, FQGTGA. CDR3 length: 15 amino acids. V lost 5 bases to trimming and J lost 2 bases, with 14 bases between them. As DNA, the CDR3 is TGTGCCAGCAGCCCCGCGGGGAGTCACACAGATACGCAGTATTTT. It translates to CASSPAGSHTDTQYF. Together with reference TRBV7-3 and TRBJ2-3, the CDR3 gives the full variable domain: GAGVSQTPSNKVTEKGKYVELRCDPISGHTALYWYRQSLGQGPEFLIYFQGTGAADDSGLPNDRFFAVRPEGSVSTLKIQRTERGDSAVYLCASSPAGSHTDTQYFGPGTRLTVL.

The chain combines TRBV2 with TRBJ2-1, with 12 bases that match TRBD2. V gave up 1 base and J gave up 8 bases; unmatched junction bases: 9. The CDR3 extends over 17 amino acids. Germline V gives CDR1 SNHLY, CDR2 FYNNEI. CDR3 sequence (DNA): TGTGCCAGCAGTGAAGTCCGACTAGCGGGAGCCGGCTATGAGCAGTTCTTC. Translating gives CASSEVRLAGAGYEQFF. The full variable domain, in which reference TRBV2 and TRBJ2-1 provide the parts outside the CDR3, is EPEVTQTPSHQVTQMGQEVILRCVPISNHLYFYWYRQILGQKVEFLVSFYNNEISEKSEIFDDQFSVERPDGSNFTLKIRSTKLEDSAMYFCASSEVRLAGAGYEQFFGPGTRLTVL.

The chain uses TRBV27 and TRBJ1-4; D unresolved. The CDR3 extends over 15 amino acids. The germline V and J ends were trimmed by 8 bases and 8 bases, with 21 bases remaining between them. Germline CDR1 is MNHEY and CDR2 is SMNVEV (reference sequence). CDR3 nucleotides: TGTGCCAGCGGGCCCGCCCCCCCGTCTAGGGAAAAACTGTTTTTT. This gives the protein CASGPAPPSREKLFF.

CDR3 DNA: TGTGCCAGCAATGGCCCCACCGGGGAGCTGTTTTTT. It is translated as CASNGPTGELFF. This rearrangement joins TRBV6-5 to TRBJ2-2; D is unresolved. The germline CDR1 and CDR2 sequences are MNHEY and SVGAGI. Trimming left V 7 bases short and J 4 bases short, with 7 bases between. This CDR3 region has 12 residues.

The V call is TRBV4-1, the J call TRBJ2-7; weak D call: TRBD2 (6 bases). CDR3 length: 13 amino acids. Germline loops: CDR1 MGHRA, CDR2 YSYEKL. Trimming removed 0 bases at V and 4 bases at J, with 7 bases between. The CDR3: CASSQDGGYEQYF. The CDR3 coding sequence is TGCGCCAGCAGCCAAGACGGGGGATACGAGCAGTACTTC.

The rearrangement links TRBV13 to TRBJ2-3; possibly TRBD1 or TRBD2 for D (5 bases each). The CDR3 is 13 residues long. Germline assignment: CDR1 PRHDT and CDR2 FYEKMQ (reference sequence). Trimming shortened V by 5 bases and J by 4 bases, and 10 bases separated the two germline ends. The CDR3 sequence: CASSPGPPDTQYF. DNA of the CDR3: TGTGCCAGCAGCCCGGGACCGCCAGATACGCAGTATTTT. Drawing the rest from reference TRBV13 and TRBJ2-3, the complete variable domain is AAGVIQSPRHLIKEKRETATLKCYPIPRHDTVYWYQQGPGQDPQFLISFYEKMQSDKGSIPDRFSAQQFSDYHSELNMSSLELGDSALYFCASSPGPPDTQYFGPGTRLTVL.

This chain uses TRBV19 with TRBJ2-3; TRBD1 is a possible D gene (5 bases). Trimming left V 11 bases short and J 0 bases short, with 15 bases between. This CDR3 has 14 amino acids. Germline values: CDR1 LNHDA, CDR2 SQIVND (reference sequence). The CDR3 bases are TGTGCCTGCGGCCCCCCAGGGAGCACAGATACGCAGTATTTT. Its protein is CACGPPGSTDTQYF.

The chain links TRBV2 to TRBJ1-6, with 7 positions matching TRBD1. The V gene end was trimmed by 6 bases and the J gene end by 6 bases; junction bases not matched to a gene: 5. The germline V gene has CDR1 SNHLY and CDR2 FYNNEI. This CDR3 spans 14 amino acids. Here the CDR3 reads CASSPGGVNSPLHF. The CDR3 region has the DNA TGTGCCAGCAGCCCAGGGGGGGTTAATTCACCCCTCCACTTT.

The genes are TRBV3-1 (or the pseudogene TRBV3-2) and TRBJ1-1, with D possibly being TRBD1 (6 bases). There are 13 residues in the CDR3. Trimming removed 4 bases from V and 5 bases from J, with 11 bases in between. Germline-derived CDR1 and CDR2 are LGHDT and YNNKEL (reference sequence). CDR3 sequence (DNA): TGTGCCAGCAGCCTTTTAGGGGGAACTGAAGCTTTCTTT. Its protein is CASSLLGGTEAFF.

The V gene is TRBV6-4, the J gene TRBJ2-1; 8 bases match TRBD1. Trimming cost V 3 bases and J 2 bases; bases outside gene matches: 3. This CDR3 has 15 amino acids. Per germline, CDR1 MRHNA and CDR2 SNTAGT. The CDR3 DNA reads as TGTGCCAGCAGTGAAGAACAGGGGGCCTACAATGAGCAGTTCTTC. Its protein is CASSEEQGAYNEQFF.

The genes are TRBV5-1 and TRBJ2-7, with a weak D call TRBD1 (5 bases). Trimming removed 2 bases from V and 0 bases from J, with 9 bases in between. The CDR3 has 14 residues. CDR1 is SGHRS, CDR2 YFSETQ, per germline. In DNA, the CDR3 is TGCGCCAGCAGCTTCGGCAGGGACTCCTACGAGCAGTACTTC. This gives the protein CASSFGRDSYEQYF. Combining the CDR3 with reference TRBV5-1 and TRBJ2-7 gives the whole variable domain KAGVTQTPRYLIKTRGQQVTLSCSPISGHRSVSWYQQTPGQGLQFLFEYFSETQRNKGNFPGRFSGRQFSNSRSEMNVSTLELGDSALYLCASSFGRDSYEQYFGPGTRLTVT.

The V and J genes are TRBV9 and TRBJ2-7; D possibly corresponds to TRBD1 (5 bases). Germline V gene sequence: CDR1 SGDLS, CDR2 YYNGEE. Trimming stripped 2 bases from V and 0 bases from J, with 9 bases between. The length of the CDR3 is 14 residues. CDR3 sequence reads: CASSVTTASYEQYF. The CDR3 region has the DNA TGTGCCAGCAGCGTGACGACAGCCTCCTACGAGCAGTACTTC. Filled out from reference TRBV9 and TRBJ2-7, the complete variable domain reads DSGVTQTPKHLITATGQRVTLRCSPRSGDLSVYWYQQSLDQGLQFLIQYYNGEERAKGNILERFSAQQFPDLHSELNLSSLELGDSALYFCASSVTTASYEQYFGPGTRLTVT.